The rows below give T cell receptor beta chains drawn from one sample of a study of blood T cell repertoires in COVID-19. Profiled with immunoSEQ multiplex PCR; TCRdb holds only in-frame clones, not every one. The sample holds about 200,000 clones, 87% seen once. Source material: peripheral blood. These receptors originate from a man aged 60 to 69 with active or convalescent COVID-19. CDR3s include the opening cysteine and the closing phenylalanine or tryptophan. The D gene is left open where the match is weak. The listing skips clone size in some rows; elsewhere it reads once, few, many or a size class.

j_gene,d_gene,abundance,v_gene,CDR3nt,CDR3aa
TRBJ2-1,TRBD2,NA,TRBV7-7,TGTGCCAGCAGCTCCTCCCGACTAGCGACTAATGCTAATGAGCAGTTCTTC,CASSSSRLATNANEQFF
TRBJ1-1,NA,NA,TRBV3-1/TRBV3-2,TGTGCCAGCAGCCAGGGAGGGTGGTTGGATGAAGCTTTCTTT,CASSQGGWLDEAFF
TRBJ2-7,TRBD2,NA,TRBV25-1,TGTGCCAGCAGTGAAGCAACGGGGGGCTCCTACGAGCAGTACTTC,CASSEATGGSYEQYF
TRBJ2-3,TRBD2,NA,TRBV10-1,TGCGCCAGCAGTGAGGGGCTAGCGGGGTCTACGCAGTATTTT,CASSEGLAGSTQYF
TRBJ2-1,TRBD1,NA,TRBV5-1,TGCGCCAGCAGCTTGGGACAGGGGGCGGGTAATGAGCAGTTCTTC,CASSLGQGAGNEQFF
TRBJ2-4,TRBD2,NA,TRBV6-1,TGTGCCAGCAGTGAAGGCGATAGCGGGGGGGCCCGGAACATTCAGTACTTC,CASSEGDSGGARNIQYF
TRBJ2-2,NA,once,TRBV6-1,TGTGCCAGCAGTGATGGGGACATATATACCGGGGAGCTGTTTTTT,CASSDGDIYTGELFF
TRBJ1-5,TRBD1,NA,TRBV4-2,TGTGCCAGCAGCCAAGAGGGACAGGGAGGTCAGCCCCAGCATTTT,CASSQEGQGGQPQHF
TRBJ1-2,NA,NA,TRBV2,TGTGCCAGCAGTACTAACCCGCGCGGGAGCTACACCTTC,CASSTNPRGSYTF
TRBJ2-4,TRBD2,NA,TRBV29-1,TGCAGCGTTGCCGCGGGGGGGTCAGCCAAAAACATTCAGTACTTC,CSVAAGGSAKNIQYF
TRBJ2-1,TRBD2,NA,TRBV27,TGTGCCAGCAGTTCATCGCGGGGGGTAGACAATGAGCAGTTCTTC,CASSSSRGVDNEQFF
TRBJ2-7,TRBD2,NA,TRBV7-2,TGTGCCAGCAGTCGTGCGGGGGGCCTCTCCTACGAGCAGTACTTC,CASSRAGGLSYEQYF
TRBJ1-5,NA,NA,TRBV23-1,TGCGCCAGCAGTCAGAGGACACACGGGAATCAGCCCCAGCATTTT,CASSQRTHGNQPQHF
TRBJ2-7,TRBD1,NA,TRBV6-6,TGTGCCAGCAGTTCCCGGCCTGGGACAGGGAGGTCCGAGCAGTACTTC,CASSSRPGTGRSEQYF
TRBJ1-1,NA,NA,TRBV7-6,TGTGCCAGCAGCCCCGGTGTGTCGAGACACTTAGAAGCTTTCTTT,CASSPGVSRHLEAFF
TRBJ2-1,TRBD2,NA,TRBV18,TGTGCCAGCGCGGGGGATTACTCCTACAATGAGCAGTTCTTC,CASAGDYSYNEQFF